This is a list of T cell receptor beta chains from one sample in a study of blood T cell repertoires in COVID-19. Sequencing used immunoSEQ multiplex PCR; TCRdb keeps in-frame clones, though not all of them. The data contain fewer than 350,000 clones, roughly 87% of them singletons. The sample comprised PBMCs or T cells enriched from blood (not recorded which). These receptors were taken from a woman aged 35 to 49 who had recovered from COVID-19. Both conserved end residues are part of each CDR3. The order of the fields is J gene, D gene, clone size, V gene, CDR3 DNA, CDR3 protein. A D gene is named only where the DNA matches it firmly. Where a row states a size, it is once, few, many or the class of an expanded clone; other rows omit it.

j_gene: TRBJ2-7
d_gene: TRBD1
abundance: .
v_gene: TRBV14
CDR3nt: TGTGCCAGCAGCCATTCGGGACAGGGGATCTACGAGCAGTACTTC
CDR3aa: CASSHSGQGIYEQYF

j_gene: TRBJ2-2
d_gene: TRBD1
abundance: .
v_gene: TRBV4-3
CDR3nt: TGCGCCAGCAGCAACAACAGGGGGAACACCGGGGAGCTGTTTTTT
CDR3aa: CASSNNRGNTGELFF

j_gene: TRBJ1-2
d_gene: TRBD1
abundance: .
v_gene: TRBV18
CDR3nt: TGTGCCAGCTCACCGCCCGGGACAGGCACCTATGGCTACACCTTC
CDR3aa: CASSPPGTGTYGYTF

j_gene: TRBJ1-4
d_gene: TRBD1
abundance: .
v_gene: TRBV11-2
CDR3nt: TGTGCCAGCACCCTACAGGGGGGTAATGAAAAACTGTTTTTT
CDR3aa: CASTLQGGNEKLFF

j_gene: TRBJ1-6
d_gene: TRBD1
abundance: .
v_gene: TRBV7-8
CDR3nt: TGTGCCAGCAGCGTATCAGGGGGGACTGATTCACCCCTCCACTTT
CDR3aa: CASSVSGGTDSPLHF

j_gene: TRBJ2-1
d_gene: TRBD2
abundance: .
v_gene: TRBV7-9
CDR3nt: TGTGCCAGCAGCCAGCTAGCGGGAGACGGTGAGCAGTTCTTC
CDR3aa: CASSQLAGDGEQFF

j_gene: TRBJ2-7
d_gene: .
abundance: .
v_gene: TRBV25-1
CDR3nt: TGTGCCAGCAGTGAATTGGGGCAGGGGTACTACGAGCAGTACTTC
CDR3aa: CASSELGQGYYEQYF

j_gene: TRBJ2-3
d_gene: .
abundance: .
v_gene: TRBV11-3
CDR3nt: TGTGCCAGCAGTCGCGGGCTGACTAGCACAGATACGCAGTATTTT
CDR3aa: CASSRGLTSTDTQYF

j_gene: TRBJ1-5
d_gene: TRBD1
abundance: .
v_gene: TRBV10-1
CDR3nt: TGCGCCAGCAGGGAAGACAGGGACAATCAGCCCCAGCATTTT
CDR3aa: CASREDRDNQPQHF

j_gene: TRBJ2-1
d_gene: TRBD1
abundance: .
v_gene: TRBV7-2
CDR3nt: TGTGCCAGCAGCTTGGACAGGGTGGTCGCCTACAATGAGCAGTTCTTC
CDR3aa: CASSLDRVVAYNEQFF

j_gene: TRBJ1-5
d_gene: TRBD1
abundance: .
v_gene: TRBV3-1/TRBV3-2
CDR3nt: TGTGCCAGCAGTCCTAGACAGGGCCCTCAGCCCCAGCATTTT
CDR3aa: CASSPRQGPQPQHF

j_gene: TRBJ1-2
d_gene: TRBD1
abundance: .
v_gene: TRBV13
CDR3nt: TGTGCCAGCACCTTGGACAGGGTCTCTGGCTACACCTTC
CDR3aa: CASTLDRVSGYTF

j_gene: TRBJ2-5
d_gene: TRBD1
abundance: few
v_gene: TRBV5-6
CDR3nt: TGTGCCAGCAGCTCCCGCCAGGGGGCCCCTTTTCGAGAGACCCAGTACTTC
CDR3aa: CASSSRQGAPFRETQYF

j_gene: TRBJ2-7
d_gene: TRBD2
abundance: .
v_gene: TRBV7-3
CDR3nt: TGTGCCAGCAGCCCCGTTTCGGGAGGCGAGCAGTACTTC
CDR3aa: CASSPVSGGEQYF

j_gene: TRBJ2-7
d_gene: .
abundance: .
v_gene: TRBV3-1/TRBV3-2
CDR3nt: TGTGCCAGCAGCCAAGAGCCAGGGAAGGGCGAGCAGTACTTC
CDR3aa: CASSQEPGKGEQYF

j_gene: TRBJ1-1
d_gene: TRBD1
abundance: .
v_gene: TRBV18
CDR3nt: TGTGCCAGCTCAGGGGGACAGGGGAACACTGAAGCTTTCTTT
CDR3aa: CASSGGQGNTEAFF

j_gene: TRBJ2-7
d_gene: TRBD1
abundance: once
v_gene: TRBV4-1
CDR3nt: TGCGCCAGCAGCCCGCGACAGGGCAGCGCGCTCTCCTACGAGCAGTACTTC
CDR3aa: CASSPRQGSALSYEQYF

j_gene: TRBJ2-1
d_gene: TRBD2
abundance: few
v_gene: TRBV9
CDR3nt: TGTGCCAGCAGCTCGGGGCAACTAGCGGGAGGATACAATGAGCAGTTCTTC
CDR3aa: CASSSGQLAGGYNEQFF

j_gene: TRBJ2-1
d_gene: .
abundance: once
v_gene: TRBV6-4
CDR3nt: TGTGCCAGCAGTGACACCCCCACAGGGAGCTCCTACAATGAGCAGTTCTTC
CDR3aa: CASSDTPTGSSYNEQFF

j_gene: TRBJ1-6
d_gene: .
abundance: few
v_gene: TRBV3-1/TRBV3-2
CDR3nt: TGTGCCAGCAGCTCCCAAAATTCACCCCTCCACTTT
CDR3aa: CASSSQNSPLHF

j_gene: TRBJ2-7
d_gene: TRBD2
abundance: .
v_gene: TRBV7-2
CDR3nt: TGTGCCAGCAGCTTAGCTTTAGCGGGGGAGACTGAGCAGTACTTC
CDR3aa: CASSLALAGETEQYF

j_gene: TRBJ2-5
d_gene: .
abundance: .
v_gene: TRBV5-1
CDR3nt: TGCGCCAGCAGCGCGCAGCGGACCCAGGCCCCGACCCAGTACTTC
CDR3aa: CASSAQRTQAPTQYF

j_gene: TRBJ2-2
d_gene: TRBD1
abundance: .
v_gene: TRBV5-6
CDR3nt: TGTGCCAGCAGCTTAAGAGGGGGCGCTTCCGGGGAGCTGTTTTTT
CDR3aa: CASSLRGGASGELFF

j_gene: TRBJ2-2
d_gene: TRBD2
abundance: .
v_gene: TRBV7-2
CDR3nt: TGTGCCAGCAGCCCTAAGGGACTAGCGGGTAGCGGGGAGCTGTTTTTT
CDR3aa: CASSPKGLAGSGELFF

j_gene: TRBJ1-1
d_gene: .
abundance: .
v_gene: TRBV30
CDR3nt: TGTGCCTGGAGTAGGAGGAACACTGAAGCTTTCTTT
CDR3aa: CAWSRRNTEAFF

j_gene: TRBJ2-2
d_gene: TRBD2
abundance: .
v_gene: TRBV5-1
CDR3nt: TGCGCCAGCAGCTCGGGACTAGCGGGAGTTTCCGGGGAGCTGTTTTTT
CDR3aa: CASSSGLAGVSGELFF

j_gene: TRBJ1-5
d_gene: .
abundance: .
v_gene: TRBV2
CDR3nt: TGTGCCAGCCAAGGGGGAGCAGGACAGCCCCAGCATTTT
CDR3aa: CASQGGAGQPQHF

j_gene: TRBJ1-6
d_gene: .
abundance: once
v_gene: TRBV19
CDR3nt: TGTGCCAGTACCACCAGAAGGGGGAATTCACCCCTCCACTTT
CDR3aa: CASTTRRGNSPLHF

j_gene: TRBJ2-1
d_gene: .
abundance: .
v_gene: TRBV11-3
CDR3nt: TGTGCCAGCAGCGCACCTACCTACAATGAGCAGTTCTTC
CDR3aa: CASSAPTYNEQFF

j_gene: TRBJ2-5
d_gene: TRBD2
abundance: .
v_gene: TRBV28
CDR3nt: TGTGCCAGCAGCCCCCGAGGAGCGGGAGATCAAGAGACCCAGTACTTC
CDR3aa: CASSPRGAGDQETQYF

j_gene: TRBJ2-3
d_gene: .
abundance: .
v_gene: TRBV7-3
CDR3nt: TGTGCCAGCCCCCCGGCGGAGACTAGCACAGATACGCAGTATTTT
CDR3aa: CASPPAETSTDTQYF

j_gene: TRBJ1-5
d_gene: TRBD1
abundance: .
v_gene: TRBV28
CDR3nt: TGTGCCAGCAGTCTAGGGACAGGCGGCCAGCCCCAGCATTTT
CDR3aa: CASSLGTGGQPQHF

j_gene: TRBJ2-3
d_gene: .
abundance: .
v_gene: TRBV1
CDR3nt: TGCACCAGCAGCCAAGATGGGACTAGCGGGGGCACAGATACGCAGTATTTT
CDR3aa: CTSSQDGTSGGTDTQYF

j_gene: TRBJ2-6
d_gene: TRBD1
abundance: .
v_gene: TRBV5-1
CDR3nt: TGCGCCAGCAGCCGGGACAGCTCTGGGGCCAACGTCCTGACTTTC
CDR3aa: CASSRDSSGANVLTF

j_gene: TRBJ1-5
d_gene: TRBD1
abundance: .
v_gene: TRBV6-2/TRBV6-3
CDR3nt: TGTGCCAGCACCCCCACAGGGGTTAGGCAGCCCCAGCATTTT
CDR3aa: CASTPTGVRQPQHF

j_gene: TRBJ1-2
d_gene: TRBD1
abundance: .
v_gene: TRBV4-3
CDR3nt: TGCGCCAGCAGCCAAGCCTCGATGCGACCGGGACAGGGGAGCGGCTACACCTTC
CDR3aa: CASSQASMRPGQGSGYTF

j_gene: TRBJ2-1
d_gene: .
abundance: .
v_gene: TRBV5-1
CDR3nt: TGCGCCAGCAGCTTGGCCCCGGGGGAGCAGTTCTTC
CDR3aa: CASSLAPGEQFF

j_gene: TRBJ2-7
d_gene: .
abundance: few
v_gene: TRBV7-9
CDR3nt: TGTGCCAGCAGCCCCCGGACTTTCTCCTACGAGCAGTACTTC
CDR3aa: CASSPRTFSYEQYF

j_gene: TRBJ2-1
d_gene: TRBD2
abundance: .
v_gene: TRBV15
CDR3nt: TGTGCCACCAGCAGGTACATAGGACTAGCGGGGACCGAGCAGTTCTTC
CDR3aa: CATSRYIGLAGTEQFF

j_gene: TRBJ2-7
d_gene: .
abundance: .
v_gene: TRBV7-2
CDR3nt: TGTGCCAGCACGGCCCAGGGGTCACACTACGAGCAGTACTTC
CDR3aa: CASTAQGSHYEQYF

j_gene: TRBJ1-3
d_gene: .
abundance: .
v_gene: TRBV30
CDR3nt: TGTGCCTGGAGCGCCGGGACTTGGAACACCATATATTTT
CDR3aa: CAWSAGTWNTIYF

j_gene: TRBJ2-1
d_gene: TRBD2
abundance: .
v_gene: TRBV10-2
CDR3nt: TGCGCCAGCAGCCCACTAGCGGGGGAGAACAATGAGCAGTTCTTC
CDR3aa: CASSPLAGENNEQFF

j_gene: TRBJ2-7
d_gene: .
abundance: .
v_gene: TRBV5-1
CDR3nt: TGCGCCAGCAGCTTGGCCCTGGGCCCCTACGAGCAGTACTTC
CDR3aa: CASSLALGPYEQYF